Following are 22 T cell receptor beta chains from one sample sequenced in a study of T-cell memory formation after mild COVID-19. From the 5' RACE reads, TCRdb called clonotypes with MiXCR, one entry per CDR3 protein. The table has a few hundred thousand distinct CDR3 sequences, approximately 15% seen once. What was sequenced was PBMCs or a T cell subset sorted from them (not recorded which). Every receptor here comes from a man younger than 30 who had mild COVID-19 (a few samples of this study predate the infection). Cell type and time point are not known.

This clonotype turned up a few times. The chain carries TRBV4-3 and TRBJ1-1; perhaps TRBD1 as D (5 bases). V dropped 0 bases and J dropped 1 base, with 9 bases sitting between them. This CDR3 has 15 residues. The germline V gene encodes CDR1 LGHNA and CDR2 YSLEER. The CDR3 here is CASSQEEGRNTEAFF. In DNA form, the CDR3 reads TGCGCCAGCAGCCAAGAAGAGGGGAGGAACACTGAAGCTTTCTTT.

This clonotype has ten or more counts. Sequence at one end of the junction differs from germline and may be a read error. The chain couples TRBV9 to TRBJ2-3; the D gene could be TRBD1 or TRBD2 (5 bases each). Per germline, CDR1 SGDLS and CDR2 YYNGEE. The CDR3 sequence is 12 residues long. CDR3 sequence: CASSPGPDTQYF. CDR3 DNA sequence: TGCGCCAGCAGCCCGGGGCCAGATACGCAGTATTTT.

Only a few counts were recorded for this clonotype. The chain recombines TRBV7-3 with TRBJ1-1; unclear D gene. The V and J ends lost 3 bases and 2 bases respectively, with 7 bases between them. Germline loops: CDR1 SGHTA, CDR2 FQGTGA. The CDR3 has 13 residues. The CDR3 is CASSFHTNTEAFF. For the CDR3, the DNA is TGTGCCAGCAGCTTTCATACTAACACTGAAGCTTTCTTT.

The sample holds a few counts of this clonotype. The chain combines TRBV5-6 with TRBJ2-7; no firm D call. The CDR3 spans 14 residues. Trimming removed 0 bases at V and 7 bases at J, with 14 bases between. The germline V gene encodes CDR1 SGHDT and CDR2 YYEEEE. The CDR3 DNA follows: TGTGCCAGCAGCTTGGCCAGCGCACGTGAAGAGCAGTACGTC. Translating it yields CASSLASAREEQYV.

The chain links TRBV6-5 to TRBJ2-5; 9 bases are a match to TRBD2. V was pared by 6 bases and J by 5 bases, with 7 bases of the junction left unmatched. The CDR3 loop spans 14 amino acids. CDR1 and CDR2 (germline): MNHEY, SVGAGI. The CDR3 region has the DNA TGTGCCAGCAGCCGTAGCGGGGGAGGGGAGACCCAGTACTTC. Protein sequence: CASSRSGGGETQYF.

This rearrangement joins TRBV7-2 to TRBJ2-7; 15 nucleotides align to TRBD2. The CDR3 runs 17 residues. From germline, CDR1 is SGHTA and CDR2 FQGNSA. Germline trimming cut 3 bases from V and 5 bases from J; bases unmatched to any gene: 8. The CDR3 region is CASSFAGLAGGLDEQYF. The CDR3 region has the DNA TGTGCCAGCAGCTTCGCCGGACTAGCGGGGGGGCTAGACGAGCAGTACTTC. The whole variable domain, remainder taken from reference TRBV7-2 and TRBJ2-7, is GAGVSQSPSNKVTEKGKDVELRCDPISGHTALYWYRQSLGQGLEFLIYFQGNSAPDKSGLPSDRFSAERTGGSVSTLTIQRTQQEDSAVYLCASSFAGLAGGLDEQYFGPGTRLTVT.

In its sample, this clonotype was seen many times. The chain uses TRBV20-1 and TRBJ2-7; the match to TRBD2 covers 10 bases. The V segment lost 5 bases and the J segment 7 bases; nucleotides outside the gene matches: 11. The CDR3 extends over 14 amino acids. CDR1 is DFQATT and CDR2 is SNEGSKA in the germline V gene (reference sequence). CDR3 DNA sequence: TGCAGTGCTTTAGCGGGGGGCCCAGGGGAGGAGCAGTACGTC. Protein: CSALAGGPGEEQYV.

The chain joins TRBV20-1 to TRBJ1-3, with D hard to call. The CDR3 is 16 amino acids. Germline CDR1 and CDR2: DFQATT and SNEGSKA (reference sequence). The V gene lost 1 base and the J gene lost 0 bases, with 13 bases spanning the gap. CDR3 coding DNA: TGCAGTGCTAGAGTAACTAGATTGGGCTCTGGAAACACCATATATTTT. Its translation is CSARVTRLGSGNTIYF.

This clonotype was observed at least ten times. V and J are TRBV5-1 and TRBJ2-1, with D possibly TRBD1 on 6 matching bases. CDR1 SGHRS and CDR2 YFSETQ come from the germline V gene. The V end lost 1 base, the J end lost 0 bases, and 8 bases lay between the germline ends. CDR3 length: 15 residues. This CDR3 reads CASSLLDSSYNEQFF. CDR3 nucleotides: TGCGCCAGCAGCTTGTTGGACAGCTCCTACAATGAGCAGTTCTTC.

This sequence joins TRBV7-9 and TRBJ1-2; 11 bases align to TRBD1. In germline, CDR1 is SEHNR, CDR2 FQNEAQ (reference sequence). This CDR3 is 14 amino acids long. The J segment lost 8 bases and the V segment lost 5 bases, leaving 7 bases of the junction unmatched. The CDR3: CASSQGQGARGYTF. The DNA for the CDR3 is TGTGCCAGCAGCCAAGGACAGGGGGCGCGAGGCTACACCTTC.

In its sample, this clonotype was seen a few times. DNA for the CDR3: TGCGCCAGCAGCTTGGAGGCAGGACCGAGCACTGAAGCTTTCTTT. Its translation: CASSLEAGPSTEAFF. The chain recombines TRBV5-1 with TRBJ1-1; D unresolved. Germline V gene sequence: CDR1 SGHRS, CDR2 YFSETQ. The CDR3 spans 15 residues. Trimming shortened V by 0 bases and J by 4 bases, and 13 bases separated the two germline ends.

V and J are TRBV2 and TRBJ1-6, with D hard to call. V was clipped by 3 bases and J by 6 bases, with 9 bases between them. The CDR3 runs to 14 residues. CDR1 is SNHLY and CDR2 is FYNNEI in the germline V gene. CDR3 in DNA: TGTGCCAGCAGTGACGTGCAGGTTAATTCACCCCTCCACTTT. Translated: CASSDVQVNSPLHF.

CDR3 protein: CASSYSAGSPGEQYV. CDR3 nucleotides: TGTGCCAGCAGCTACTCGGCAGGGTCGCCTGGCGAGCAGTACGTC. The chain combines TRBV7-2 with TRBJ2-7; D possibly corresponds to TRBD1 (5 bases). The CDR3 is 15 amino acids. Germline values: CDR1 SGHTA, CDR2 FQGNSA. V lost 4 bases and J 6 bases, leaving 19 bases between the germline ends.

The chain couples TRBV7-9 to TRBJ2-7; a weak D match, TRBD2 (6 bases). V was shortened by 6 bases and J by 0 bases, with 18 bases between the two germline ends. The length of the CDR3 is 16 residues. The germline V gene encodes CDR1 SEHNR and CDR2 FQNEAQ (reference sequence). The CDR3 DNA is TGTGCCAGCAGGTCCCTTATCGGGGGAAGCTCCTACGAGCAGTACTTC. This sequence encodes CASRSLIGGSSYEQYF.

This rearrangement joins TRBV18 to TRBJ1-2; 9 positions agree with TRBD1. Germline V gives CDR1 KGHSH, CDR2 LQKENI. V lost 3 bases and J lost 8; bases outside the gene matches: 4. This CDR3 is 13 amino acids long. The CDR3 DNA is TGTGCCAGCTCACCGGGGACAGGGTTGGGCTACACCTTC. This sequence encodes CASSPGTGLGYTF.

The genes are TRBV7-2 and TRBJ1-2; a weak D match, TRBD1 (5 bases). Trimming took off 0 bases at V and 3 bases at J, with 11 bases between the two ends. CDR3 length equals 15 residues. CDR1 and CDR2 (germline): SGHTA, FQGNSA. CDR3 protein: CASSLAQFRDYGYTF. The CDR3 DNA sequence: TGTGCCAGCAGCTTAGCACAGTTCAGGGACTATGGCTACACCTTC.

The chain couples TRBV28 to TRBJ2-7; D might be TRBD1 (6 bases). CDR3 length equals 15 residues. The germline gives CDR1 MDHEN, CDR2 SYDVKM. The V end lost 6 bases, the J end lost 2 bases, and 17 bases lay between the germline ends. For the CDR3, the DNA is TGTGCCAGCAGCCACGGGTCAGGGGTTCCCTACGAGCAGTACGTC. This translates into CASSHGSGVPYEQYV.

This clonotype was counted only a few times. V gene TRBV10-3 combines with J gene TRBJ2-1, with 12 positions matching TRBD2. The germline V gene encodes CDR1 ENHRY and CDR2 SYGVKD. The CDR3 runs to 14 residues. The J segment lost 5 bases and the V segment lost 5 bases, leaving 1 base of the junction unmatched. CDR3 protein: CAISLAGGNNEQFF. In DNA, the CDR3 is TGTGCCATCAGTCTAGCGGGGGGGAACAATGAGCAGTTCTTC.

The CDR3 coding sequence is TGCGCCAGCAGCCAATCCAGCGGGGGGTTCACAGATACGCAGTATTTT. The encoded protein is CASSQSSGGFTDTQYF. The J gene is TRBJ2-3, the V gene TRBV4-1; TRBD2 agrees at 9 bases. CDR3 size: 16 residues. The ends lost 2 bases at V and 2 bases at J; junction bases unmatched: 5. Germline lookup yields CDR1 MGHRA and CDR2 YSYEKL.

This chain connects TRBV7-2 to TRBJ2-7, with TRBD1 as a possible D gene (7 bases). Germline V gene lookup returns CDR1 SGHTA and CDR2 FQGNSA. The V end was cut by 1 base, the J end by 6 bases, with 13 bases between. This CDR3 has 14 residues. CDR3 in DNA: TGTGCCAGCAGCTTAGGCAGGGGGAGGTCCGAGCAGTACGTC. Translated: CASSLGRGRSEQYV.

The rearrangement joins TRBV27 to TRBJ2-2; perhaps TRBD1 as D (6 bases). CDR3 size: 12 residues. Trimming shortened V by 6 bases and J by 13 bases, and 15 bases separated the two germline ends. The germline V gene has CDR1 MNHEY and CDR2 SMNVEV (reference sequence). The CDR3 loop reads CASRTLDSPLFF. CDR3 bases: TGTGCCAGCAGAACTCTGGACAGCCCGCTGTTTTTT.

This clonotype has ten or more counts. The chain joins TRBV6-1 to TRBJ1-5; D possibly corresponds to TRBD1 (5 bases). The germline V gene has CDR1 MNHNS and CDR2 SASEGT. The length of the CDR3 is 18 residues. Deletions cut 1 base from V and 0 bases from J, with 16 bases between. In nucleotides, the CDR3 is TGTGCCAGCAGTGAAGGGGGCGCGTCCCTCTATAGCAATCAGCCCCAGCATTTT. The encoded protein is CASSEGGASLYSNQPQHF.